A selection of T cell receptor beta chains follows, all from one sample in a study of blood T cell repertoires in COVID-19. The data were produced by immunoSEQ multiplex PCR, yet TCRdb's version contains in-frame clones alone and is incomplete. Counted here are 140,000 to 150,000 clones, about 89% occurring once; the ten biggest clones make up around 11%. Sequencing was performed on PBMCs or T cells enriched from blood (not recorded which). Receptor source: a man in his fifties or sixties who had recovered from COVID-19. Each CDR3 is given with its conserved first and last residue. Each record gives: clone size, J gene, V gene, CDR3 length, D gene, CDR3 DNA, CDR3 protein. A D gene is named only where the DNA matches it firmly. Clone size is given for some rows only: seen once, a few or many times, or a class if the clone is expanded.

size: once; J: TRBJ1-4; V: TRBV28; length: 17; D: TRBD1; DNA: TGTGCCAGCAGTTCGATACAGGGGGGGGGAACTAATGAAAAACTGTTTTTT; CDR3: CASSSIQGGGTNEKLFF
size: once; J: TRBJ1-2; V: TRBV15; length: 14; D: NA; DNA: TGTGCCACCAGCAGCGACTTGGGGGGAAGGAGTCACACCTTC; CDR3: CATSSDLGGRSHTF
size: NA; J: TRBJ1-2; V: TRBV19; length: 13; D: NA; DNA: TGTGCCAGTAGTACCCCCGGACAGTATGGCTACACCTTC; CDR3: CASSTPGQYGYTF
size: NA; J: TRBJ2-7; V: TRBV12-5; length: 12; D: NA; DNA: TGTGCTAGTGGACAGGGTATCCACGAGCAGTACTTC; CDR3: CASGQGIHEQYF
size: NA; J: TRBJ1-5; V: TRBV28; length: 15; D: TRBD1; DNA: TGTGCCAGTCGGCCCGGGACAGGGGGCAATCAGCCCCAGCATTTT; CDR3: CASRPGTGGNQPQHF
size: NA; J: TRBJ1-2; V: TRBV19; length: 14; D: TRBD1; DNA: TGTGCCAGTAGTATAAGGGGGCGGAACTATGGCTACACCTTC; CDR3: CASSIRGRNYGYTF
size: NA; J: TRBJ2-7; V: TRBV2; length: 12; D: TRBD1; DNA: TGTGCCAGTCCGGGACAGTCGGGCGAGCAGTACTTC; CDR3: CASPGQSGEQYF
size: NA; J: TRBJ2-1; V: TRBV29-1; length: 19; D: TRBD1; DNA: TGCAGCGTTGAAGACCACGGGGCGCTACGGGACAGGGCTCTTTATGAGCAGTTCTTC; CDR3: CSVEDHGALRDRALYEQFF
size: NA; J: TRBJ1-2; V: TRBV6-5; length: 13; D: NA; DNA: TGTGCCAGCAGAATCTCAGGGGTTAAGAGCTACACCTTC; CDR3: CASRISGVKSYTF
size: NA; J: TRBJ2-5; V: TRBV6-5; length: 14; D: NA; DNA: TGTGCCAGCAGTTATTCCGACATCCAAGAGACCCAGTACTTC; CDR3: CASSYSDIQETQYF
size: NA; J: TRBJ2-1; V: TRBV5-1; length: 15; D: NA; DNA: TGCGCCAGCAGCTTGGGCGGAAGCTCCTACAATGAGCAGTTCTTC; CDR3: CASSLGGSSYNEQFF
size: NA; J: TRBJ1-1; V: TRBV5-6; length: 16; D: NA; DNA: TGTGCCAGCAGTTATTTGGGGGGGAACATGAACACTGAAGCTTTCTTT; CDR3: CASSYLGGNMNTEAFF
size: NA; J: TRBJ2-3; V: TRBV9; length: 14; D: NA; DNA: TGTGCCAGCAGCGTAGGCTCGGGCACAGATACGCAGTATTTT; CDR3: CASSVGSGTDTQYF
size: NA; J: TRBJ1-1; V: TRBV29-1; length: 13; D: NA; DNA: TGCAGCGTTGGAATACCTAGGGGCTCTGAAGCTTTCTTT; CDR3: CSVGIPRGSEAFF
size: NA; J: TRBJ1-5; V: TRBV28; length: 15; D: NA; DNA: TGTGCCAGCAGTTTCCGGCAGGGAGGCAGGCAGCCCCAGCATTTT; CDR3: CASSFRQGGRQPQHF
size: NA; J: TRBJ1-3; V: TRBV7-9; length: 13; D: NA; DNA: TGTGCCAGCAGCTCCAACTCTGGAAACACCATATATTTT; CDR3: CASSSNSGNTIYF
size: NA; J: TRBJ1-5; V: TRBV30; length: 16; D: NA; DNA: TGTGCCTGGAGCGCCCAAGCAGGGGCCCTGAATCAGCCCCAGCATTTT; CDR3: CAWSAQAGALNQPQHF
size: NA; J: TRBJ1-2; V: TRBV2; length: 16; D: NA; DNA: TGTGCCAGCACCCGAGGGTTGACCTCGGCTAACTATGGCTACACCTTC; CDR3: CASTRGLTSANYGYTF
size: NA; J: TRBJ2-5; V: TRBV4-2; length: 15; D: TRBD1; DNA: TGTGCCAGCAGCCAGGGGGACAGTGACGGAGAGACCCAGTACTTC; CDR3: CASSQGDSDGETQYF
size: NA; J: TRBJ2-5; V: TRBV19; length: 15; D: TRBD1; DNA: TGTGCCAGTAGTATTGGAACAGGGGCCACGAAGACCCAGTACTTC; CDR3: CASSIGTGATKTQYF
size: NA; J: TRBJ1-2; V: TRBV6-5; length: 15; D: TRBD1; DNA: TGTGCCAGCAATAGTCGGGACAGGGGGGTTGGAGGCTACACCTTC; CDR3: CASNSRDRGVGGYTF
size: NA; J: TRBJ1-3; V: TRBV10-3; length: 13; D: NA; DNA: TGTGCCAACAGGGCTAGCTCTGGAAACACCATATATTTT; CDR3: CANRASSGNTIYF
size: NA; J: TRBJ1-3; V: TRBV5-1; length: 14; D: TRBD1; DNA: TGCGCCAGCAGCCCGGGACAGGGGGGAAACACCATATATTTT; CDR3: CASSPGQGGNTIYF
size: few; J: TRBJ2-2; V: TRBV10-1; length: 15; D: TRBD1; DNA: TGCGCCAGCACCGAGCGGACAGGGCCCACCGGGGAGCTGTTTTTT; CDR3: CASTERTGPTGELFF
size: NA; J: TRBJ1-2; V: TRBV7-8; length: 14; D: TRBD1; DNA: TGTGCCAGCAGCATAAATCAGGGGGCGGGTGGCTACACCTTC; CDR3: CASSINQGAGGYTF
size: once; J: TRBJ1-4; V: TRBV7-9; length: 13; D: NA; DNA: TGTGCCAGCAGTACCCAGGGGTATGAAAAACTGTTTTTT; CDR3: CASSTQGYEKLFF
size: once; J: TRBJ1-2; V: TRBV5-6; length: 14; D: NA; DNA: TGTGCCAGCAGCTTGGGCAGGGGATTAGGTGGCTACACCTTC; CDR3: CASSLGRGLGGYTF
size: once; J: TRBJ1-5; V: TRBV27; length: 15; D: NA; DNA: TGTGCCAGCAGTTTATCAGGGGTTGCCAATCAGCCCCAGCATTTT; CDR3: CASSLSGVANQPQHF
size: NA; J: TRBJ1-6; V: TRBV28; length: 18; D: NA; DNA: TGTGCCAGCAGCCGAGGTTTAGACAGGAGCTCCTATAATTCACCCCTCCACTTT; CDR3: CASSRGLDRSSYNSPLHF
size: NA; J: TRBJ2-1; V: TRBV29-1; length: 13; D: NA; DNA: TGCAGCGTTGCTCTAAGCTCCTACAATGAGCAGTTCTTC; CDR3: CSVALSSYNEQFF
size: NA; J: TRBJ2-5; V: TRBV15; length: 14; D: TRBD1; DNA: TGTGCCACCAGCAGGGACAGGGCTCAAGAGACCCAGTACTTC; CDR3: CATSRDRAQETQYF
size: NA; J: TRBJ2-2; V: TRBV9; length: 15; D: NA; DNA: TGTGCCAGCAGCGTAGTTGGCAGGGGTTCCGGGGAGCTGTTTTTT; CDR3: CASSVVGRGSGELFF
size: NA; J: TRBJ2-7; V: TRBV4-2; length: 13; D: TRBD1; DNA: TGTGCCAGCAGAGGGGGCAGCTCCTACGAGCAGTACTTC; CDR3: CASRGGSSYEQYF
size: once; J: TRBJ1-2; V: TRBV28; length: 15; D: TRBD1; DNA: TGTGCCAGCAGTCGCCCCGGGACAGGGGTTTATGGCTACACCTTC; CDR3: CASSRPGTGVYGYTF
size: NA; J: TRBJ1-6; V: TRBV19; length: 14; D: TRBD1; DNA: TGTGCCAGTAGTGAATACAGGGGGACTTCACCCCTCCACTTT; CDR3: CASSEYRGTSPLHF
size: NA; J: TRBJ2-5; V: TRBV7-6; length: 15; D: TRBD2; DNA: TGTGCCAGCAGCCCCCGGGGTTGGCGGGAGGAGGCCCAGTACTTC; CDR3: CASSPRGWREEAQYF
size: once; J: TRBJ1-4; V: TRBV7-9; length: 11; D: NA; DNA: TGTGCCAGCAGCTTACAGGAAAAACTGTTTTTT; CDR3: CASSLQEKLFF
size: NA; J: TRBJ2-1; V: TRBV5-4; length: 15; D: TRBD2; DNA: TGTGCCAGCAGCTCTCGGACTAGCGGCTACAATGAGCAGTTCTTC; CDR3: CASSSRTSGYNEQFF
size: NA; J: TRBJ1-2; V: TRBV2; length: 13; D: NA; DNA: TGTGCCAGCTGTCTCGCGGATAACTATGGCTACACCTTC; CDR3: CASCLADNYGYTF
size: NA; J: TRBJ1-5; V: TRBV28; length: 13; D: NA; DNA: TGTGCCAGCAGTAGGCAGGGAAATCAGCCCCAGCATTTT; CDR3: CASSRQGNQPQHF
size: NA; J: TRBJ1-2; V: TRBV28; length: 14; D: NA; DNA: TGTGCCAGCAGTTTCCCCCCGGGGGACTATGGCTACACCTTC; CDR3: CASSFPPGDYGYTF
size: NA; J: TRBJ2-1; V: TRBV7-9; length: 16; D: TRBD2; DNA: TGTGCCAGCAGCGGGCGCGGGGGAAGCTCCTACAATGAGCAGTTCTTC; CDR3: CASSGRGGSSYNEQFF
size: once; J: TRBJ1-1; V: TRBV28; length: 14; D: NA; DNA: TGTGCCAGCAGTCAGCCGACAGGTGGGGCTGAAGCTTTCTTT; CDR3: CASSQPTGGAEAFF
size: NA; J: TRBJ1-5; V: TRBV2; length: 16; D: TRBD1; DNA: TGTGCCAGCGGGCGCACAGGGGGACCCCTCAATCAGCCCCAGCATTTT; CDR3: CASGRTGGPLNQPQHF
size: NA; J: TRBJ1-5; V: TRBV27; length: 14; D: NA; DNA: TGTGCCAGCAGTCCTGACAGCCCCAGTCAGCCCCAGCATTTT; CDR3: CASSPDSPSQPQHF
size: once; J: TRBJ2-7; V: TRBV28; length: 12; D: NA; DNA: TGTGCCAGCAGTACAGGTTCCTACGAGCAGTACTTC; CDR3: CASSTGSYEQYF
size: NA; J: TRBJ2-2; V: TRBV9; length: 18; D: NA; DNA: TGTGCCAGCAGCGTAGATAAGCGACGAGCCGCGAACACCGGGGAGCTGTTTTTT; CDR3: CASSVDKRRAANTGELFF
size: NA; J: TRBJ2-7; V: TRBV4-1; length: 14; D: NA; DNA: TGCGCCAGCAGCCAAGCCGAGGAAACCTACGAGCAGTACTTC; CDR3: CASSQAEETYEQYF
size: NA; J: TRBJ2-2; V: TRBV19; length: 20; D: TRBD1; DNA: TGTGCCAGTAGTATAGCCCCAAACAGGGGTAGGGGAGCGAACACCGGGGAGCTGTTTTTT; CDR3: CASSIAPNRGRGANTGELFF
size: NA; J: TRBJ2-1; V: TRBV27; length: 13; D: TRBD2; DNA: TGTGCCAGCCATGGGACTAGCGCTAATGAGCAGTTCTTC; CDR3: CASHGTSANEQFF
size: NA; J: TRBJ1-4; V: TRBV7-9; length: 16; D: TRBD1; DNA: TGTGCCAGCAGATCCACGGGGGGACAGGGGATCGAAAAACTGTTTTTT; CDR3: CASRSTGGQGIEKLFF